The 22 T cell receptor beta chains reported below all come from one sample, sequenced in a study of long-term antiretroviral therapy in people with HIV. Samples were assayed with immunoSEQ v3.0 at survey level. The table came from immunoSEQ multiplex PCR; TCRdb's copy has only in-frame clones and leaves some out. The data contain 30,000 or so clones, 65% to 80% of them singletons. Material: unsorted PBMCs, obtained 3 years after starting antiretroviral therapy. Receptors originate from a man aged 50 to 59 with HIV.

The rearrangement uses TRBV5-1 and TRBJ1-3; 7 positions agree with TRBD1. From germline, CDR1 is SGHRS and CDR2 YFSETQ. Trimming at V came to 4 bases and at J to 0 bases, leaving 7 bases not matched to a gene. The CDR3 extends over 16 amino acids. The CDR3 DNA reads as TGCGCCAGCAGCGCGACAGGGTTGGGCTCTGGAAACACCATATATTTT. This sequence encodes CASSATGLGSGNTIYF. The full variable domain, completed using reference TRBV5-1 and TRBJ1-3, is KAGVTQTPRYLIKTRGQQVTLSCSPISGHRSVSWYQQTPGQGLQFLFEYFSETQRNKGNFPGRFSGRQFSNSRSEMNVSTLELGDSALYLCASSATGLGSGNTIYFGEGSWLTVV.

The chain links TRBV27 to TRBJ2-7; TRBD2 is a possible D gene (7 bases). Looked up from germline, CDR1 is MNHEY and CDR2 is SMNVEV (reference sequence). The CDR3 consists of 15 residues. The V gene lost 3 bases and the J gene lost 0 bases, with 12 bases spanning the gap. CDR3 residues: CASSFGGPSSYEQYF. The CDR3, as DNA: TGTGCCAGCAGTTTCGGGGGGCCCTCCTCCTACGAGCAGTACTTC.

The chain carries TRBV5-4 and TRBJ2-7; D gene uncertain. Trimming removed 0 bases at V and 2 bases at J, with 9 bases between. Germline V gene data show CDR1 as SGHNT and CDR2 as YYREEE (reference sequence). This CDR3 region has 14 residues. DNA of the CDR3: TGTGCCAGCAGCTTGGAGGGCAGGACCTACGAGCAGTACTTC. This gives the protein CASSLEGRTYEQYF. The variable domain in full, completed from reference TRBV5-4 and TRBJ2-7, reads ETGVTQSPTHLIKTRGQQVTLRCSSQSGHNTVSWYQQALGQGPQFIFQYYREEENGRGNFPPRFSGLQFPNYSSELNVNALELDDSALYLCASSLEGRTYEQYFGPGTRLTVT.

The CDR3 reads CASSLGLAGGSSSTDTQYF. The CDR3 DNA reads as TGTGCCAGCAGCTTAGGACTAGCGGGGGGGTCCTCTAGCACAGATACGCAGTATTTT. The chain is built from TRBV7-2 and TRBJ2-3; 14 bases are a match to TRBD2. V gave up 1 base and J gave up 0 bases; unmatched junction bases: 6. The V gene's germline CDR1 is SGHTA and CDR2 FQGNSA. This CDR3 comprises 19 residues. The whole variable domain, filled in from reference TRBV7-2 and TRBJ2-3, reads GAGVSQSPSNKVTEKGKDVELRCDPISGHTALYWYRQSLGQGLEFLIYFQGNSAPDKSGLPSDRFSAERTGGSVSTLTIQRTQQEDSAVYLCASSLGLAGGSSSTDTQYFGPGTRLTVL.

The chain couples TRBV28 to TRBJ2-7; 11 bases align to TRBD1. CDR1 and CDR2 from the germline V gene are MDHEN and SYDVKM. The CDR3 consists of 20 residues. J lost 1 base, V lost 1 base, and 15 bases had no gene match. In nucleotides, the CDR3 is TGTGCCAGCAGTTTATTTATTCCGGGACAGGGGGGGGTTGGATCCTACGAGCAGTACTTC. Protein: CASSLFIPGQGGVGSYEQYF.

This chain uses TRBV7-9 with TRBJ2-3, with a possible D match to TRBD1 (5 bases). The CDR3 has 13 residues. Germline V gene lookup returns CDR1 SEHNR and CDR2 FQNEAQ (reference sequence). The V end lost 2 bases, the J end lost 3 bases, and 6 bases lay between the germline ends. CDR3 nucleotide sequence: TGTGCCAGCAGCTTACAGGGAACAGATACGCAGTATTTT. Amino acid sequence: CASSLQGTDTQYF.

V gene TRBV6-5 combines with J gene TRBJ2-7; D call uncertain. Germline V gene data show CDR1 as MNHEY and CDR2 as SVGAGI. The CDR3 is 15 amino acids. The ends were cut back, 3 bases at V and 6 bases at J, with 18 bases in the middle. Written as DNA, the CDR3 is TGTGCCAGCAGTTATAATATGGACCCTCAAAGCGAGCAGTACTTC. Its protein is CASSYNMDPQSEQYF.

V gene TRBV5-1 combines with J gene TRBJ2-1; no clear D gene. The CDR3 has 14 amino acids. V gave up 3 bases and J gave up 2 bases, with 9 bases separating them. Germline V lookup: CDR1 SGHRS, CDR2 YFSETQ. The CDR3 DNA follows: TGCGCCAGCAGCTCGAGCCCCACCTACAATGAGCAGTTCTTC. Its protein product is CASSSSPTYNEQFF.

The chain links TRBV15 to TRBJ2-7; possible D gene TRBD2, 5 bases. Trimming cost V 0 bases and J 4 bases, with 13 bases left between them. CDR3 size: 15 residues. Looked up from germline, CDR1 is LNHNV and CDR2 is YYDKDF (reference sequence). The CDR3 DNA reads TGTGCCACCAGCAGAGATAACAGCGGACCGTACGAGCAGTACTTC. Its protein is CATSRDNSGPYEQYF.

V gene TRBV28 combines with J gene TRBJ1-3, with TRBD1 matching over 7 bases. CDR1 MDHEN and CDR2 SYDVKM come from the germline V gene. The V gene end was trimmed by 8 bases and the J gene end by 0 bases; junction bases not matched to a gene: 7. The CDR3 length is 15 residues. CDR3 in DNA: TGTGCCAGCGGGGAAGGGGGCATCTCTGGAAACACCATATATTTT. This gives the protein CASGEGGISGNTIYF.

This chain joins TRBV18 and TRBJ2-5; D is tentatively TRBD1 or TRBD2 (5 bases each). This CDR3 region has 16 residues. V was shortened by 6 bases and J by 3 bases, with 20 bases between the two germline ends. Looked up from germline, CDR1 is KGHSH and CDR2 is LQKENI. CDR3 sequence (DNA): TGTGCCAGCTCCGCGTGGGGCGTGGGAGAGAAAGAGACCCAGTACTTC. Its translation: CASSAWGVGEKETQYF.

The V gene is TRBV6-6, the J gene TRBJ2-7; D unclear. Germline assignment: CDR1 MNHNY and CDR2 SVGAGI (reference sequence). The CDR3 covers 13 residues. Trimming stripped 5 bases from V and 3 bases from J, with 11 bases between. The CDR3 loop reads CASSPNIYYEQYF. CDR3 nucleotides: TGTGCCAGCAGTCCCAATATTTACTACGAGCAGTACTTC.

Only a few counts were recorded for this clone. The rearrangement joins TRBV2 to TRBJ1-2; weak D call: TRBD1 (5 bases). The CDR3 contains 13 residues. Trimming cost V 8 bases and J 8 bases, with 18 bases left between them. Germline V gene lookup returns CDR1 SNHLY and CDR2 FYNNEI. The CDR3 DNA sequence: TGTGCCAGCGGCTCAGGGAACCTCTGGGGCTACACCTTC. Its translation: CASGSGNLWGYTF.

A remark on this clone: Other DNA sequences in this sample translate to the same CDR3. The chain uses TRBV27 and TRBJ1-5; D not certain. The V end was cut by 2 bases, the J end by 4 bases, with 6 bases between. The CDR3 loop spans 13 amino acids. Germline CDR1 MNHEY, CDR2 SMNVEV (reference sequence). This CDR3 is CASSLRENQPQHF. In DNA form, the CDR3 reads TGTGCCAGCAGTTTAAGGGAGAATCAGCCCCAGCATTTT.

V usage is TRBV23-1 and J usage is TRBJ1-6, with D possibly TRBD1 on 5 matching bases. TRBV23-1 is sorted into the ORF group, with uncertain function. Deletions cut 0 bases from V and 2 bases from J, with 11 bases between. CDR3 length: 17 residues. The CDR3 nucleotides read TGCGCCAGCAGTCAATCGGTCTCGGGGCCCTATAATTCACCCCTCCACTTT. Protein sequence: CASSQSVSGPYNSPLHF.

The CDR3 sequence is CASSFGENQPQHF. DNA for the CDR3: TGCGCCAGCAGCTTTGGGGAAAATCAGCCCCAGCATTTT. The chain links TRBV5-1 to TRBJ1-5; D is undetermined. Looked up from germline, CDR1 is SGHRS and CDR2 is YFSETQ. The CDR3 loop spans 13 amino acids. V lost 2 bases to trimming and J lost 4 bases, with 7 bases between them.

This clone was seen a few times. The chain couples TRBV29-1 to TRBJ2-2; D is uncertain. The CDR3 runs to 10 residues. Trimming shortened V by 5 bases and J by 7 bases, and 5 bases separated the two germline ends. CDR1 is SQVTM, CDR2 ANQGSEA, per germline. In DNA form, the CDR3 reads TGCAGCGTTTGGGGCGGGGAGCTGTTTTTT. It encodes CSVWGGELFF.

The CDR3 reads CASSLASGDQPQHF. CDR3 sequence (DNA): TGTGCCAGCAGCTTGGCTTCTGGGGATCAGCCCCAGCATTTT. The chain is built from TRBV5-5 and TRBJ1-5; no clear D gene. The CDR3 has 14 amino acids. V was cut by 0 bases and J by 5 bases, with 9 bases left in between. The germline V gene has CDR1 SGHKS and CDR2 YYEKEE (reference sequence).

The chain couples TRBV29-1 to TRBJ1-2, with 9 bases aligning to TRBD1. This CDR3 has 13 amino acids. V was pared by 3 bases and J by 8 bases, with 7 bases of the junction left unmatched. Germline-derived CDR1 and CDR2 are SQVTM and ANQGSEA. The CDR3 sequence: CSVDAQGARGYTF. CDR3 nucleotides: TGCAGCGTTGATGCACAGGGGGCGAGAGGCTACACCTTC.

This clone was found a few times. V usage is TRBV4-2 and J usage is TRBJ1-5; no reliable D call. The CDR3 sequence is 14 residues long. The V and J ends lost 1 base and 4 bases respectively, with 8 bases between them. Germline CDR1 and CDR2: LGHNA and YNFKEQ. The CDR3 loop is CASSQVGGNQPQHF. DNA for the CDR3: TGTGCCAGCAGCCAAGTCGGCGGGAATCAGCCCCAGCATTTT.

This clone came up a few times. The V call is TRBV11-2, the J call TRBJ2-2; maybe TRBD2 (6 bases). The CDR3 consists of 14 residues. Germline-derived CDR1 and CDR2 are SGHAT and FQNNGV. V lost 6 bases, J lost 2 bases, and 10 bases lay in between. DNA of the CDR3: TGTGCCAGCAGTCGGAGGGGAAACACCGGGGAGCTGTTTTTT. Translated: CASSRRGNTGELFF.

V gene TRBV27 combines with J gene TRBJ1-1, with a possible D match to TRBD1 (5 bases). Germline CDR1 is MNHEY and CDR2 is SMNVEV (reference sequence). V was pared by 2 bases and J by 0 bases, with 13 bases between. This CDR3 is 16 amino acids long. CDR3 amino acids: CASSLGAGGMNTEAFF. Written as DNA, the CDR3 is TGTGCCAGCAGTTTAGGGGCAGGAGGGATGAACACTGAAGCTTTCTTT.